In its sample, the clone carrying this T cell receptor beta chain was seen once. In the authors' workflow: Counts of nucleated cells, estimated from reference gene primer amplification, were obtained. The table came from immunoSEQ multiplex PCR; TCRdb's copy has only in-frame clones and leaves some out. Clone size and the V and J calls come from that table; the DNA yielded D and trimming. The data contain about 250,000 clones, around 88% of them singletons. The V gene lost 4 bases and the J gene lost 5 bases, with 21 bases spanning the gap. The CDR3 contains 17 residues. Germline V gene sequence: CDR1 SGHVS, CDR2 FQNEAQ. While infection was still active, Seattle patients were enrolled and then followed longitudinally. The data derive from a study of blood T cell repertoires in COVID-19. As for the study in general: The samples span acute and convalescent COVID-19 from the United States, Italy and Spain.

Material: peripheral blood. The V gene is TRBV7-8, the J gene TRBJ2-1; D possibly corresponds to TRBD1 (6 bases). The sequence came from a woman in her thirties with COVID-19, enrolled during active disease. CDR3: CASSSSQDSTPDNEQFF. The CDR3 nucleotides read TGTGCCAGCAGCTCAAGCCAGGACAGTACCCCCGACAATGAGCAGTTCTTC.